This TCR beta chain was identified in a study of blood T cells in healthy people across ages. Study-wide context: In model experiments, template switching was able to capture about one barcoded beta molecule for every two T cells that were present.

Comment on this clonotype: At one end the junction does not follow the germline gene, possibly because of a read error.

Germline V gives CDR1 KGHDR, CDR2 SFDVKD. The CDR3 runs 15 residues. A second PCR of 7 to 11 cycles used a sample-barcoded 5' primer and a J-beta primer mix. A template-switch adaptor that had 12 random nucleotides put a tag on each cDNA molecule. One entry per CDR3 protein results from TCRdb running MiXCR on the 5' RACE reads. The sample comprises around 1,900,000 distinct CDR3 sequences, roughly 43% of which are singletons, and roughly 23% rests with the top ten. The chain uses TRBV24-1 and TRBJ2-3, with D possibly TRBD1 on 5 matching bases. This sequence originates from a human donor in good health. The sequencing sample was made of blood. The CDR3 DNA reads as TGTGCCACCAGTGGAAAGGGGATGAACACAGATGCGCAGTATTTT. Protein: CATSGKGMNTDAQYF.